This TCR beta chain was profiled in a study of beta chain features in type 1 diabetes. Reverse transcription of all isolated RNA meant that expressed TCRB transcripts were sequenced. The method was immunoSEQ multiplex PCR; TCRdb's version includes in-frame clones alone and lacks a portion of them. The sample carries a few hundred thousand clones, around 15% recorded once. This CDR3 is 14 amino acids long. Germline V gives CDR1 MDHEN, CDR2 SYDVKM. J gave up 2 bases and V 10 bases, and 9 bases lay outside the gene matches. Comment on this clone: Its antigen is not known.

Study-wide results and caveats: When Type 1 diabetes patients were examined, their TCRB CDR3s proved moderately but significantly shorter in all four CD4+ subsets. Any HLA type influence on TCRB rearrangement was left unresolved here.

Sequenced material: naive CD4+ T cells from blood. This TCR was recovered from a man aged 30 to 45 with type 1 diabetes. The chain couples TRBV28 to TRBJ2-7; 9 bases are a match to TRBD2. The DNA of the CDR3 is TGTGCCACCCTACTCAGCGGGAGGCCCTACGAGCAGTACTTC. It specifies CATLLSGRPYEQYF.